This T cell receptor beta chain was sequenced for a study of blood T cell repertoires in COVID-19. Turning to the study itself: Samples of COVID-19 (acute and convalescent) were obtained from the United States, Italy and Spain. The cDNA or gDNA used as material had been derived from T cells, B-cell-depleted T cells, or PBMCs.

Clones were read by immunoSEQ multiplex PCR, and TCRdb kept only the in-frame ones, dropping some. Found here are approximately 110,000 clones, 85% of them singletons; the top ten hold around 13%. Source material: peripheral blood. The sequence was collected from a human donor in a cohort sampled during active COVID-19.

Here the CDR3 reads CASSFLAGFETQYF. The DNA of the CDR3 is TGTGCCAGCAGCTTTTTGGCAGGGTTCGAGACCCAGTACTTC. The rearrangement joins TRBV5-8 to TRBJ2-5, with D perhaps matching TRBD1 (5 bases). V lost 2 bases, J lost 5 bases, and 13 bases lay in between. Germline V gene data show CDR1 as SGHTS and CDR2 as YDEGEE. The length of the CDR3 is 14 residues.